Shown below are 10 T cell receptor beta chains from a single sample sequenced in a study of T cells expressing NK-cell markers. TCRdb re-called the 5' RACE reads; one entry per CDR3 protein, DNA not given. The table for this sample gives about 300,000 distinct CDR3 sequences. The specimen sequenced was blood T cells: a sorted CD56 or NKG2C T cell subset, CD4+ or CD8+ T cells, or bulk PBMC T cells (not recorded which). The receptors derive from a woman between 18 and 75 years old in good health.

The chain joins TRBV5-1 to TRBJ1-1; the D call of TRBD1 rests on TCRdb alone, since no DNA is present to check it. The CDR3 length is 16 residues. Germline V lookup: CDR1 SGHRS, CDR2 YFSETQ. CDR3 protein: CASSALPGTVNTEAFF.

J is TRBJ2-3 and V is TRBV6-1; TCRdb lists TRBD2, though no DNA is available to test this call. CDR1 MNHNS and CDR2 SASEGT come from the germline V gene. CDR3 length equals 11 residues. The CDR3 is CASKTREPQYF.

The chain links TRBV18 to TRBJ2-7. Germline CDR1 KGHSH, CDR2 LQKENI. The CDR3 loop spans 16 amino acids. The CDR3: CASSPLPALGSYEQYF.

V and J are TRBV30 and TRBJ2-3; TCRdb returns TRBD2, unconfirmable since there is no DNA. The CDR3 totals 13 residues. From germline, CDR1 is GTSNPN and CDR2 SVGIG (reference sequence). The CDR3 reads CATRTSRADTQYF.

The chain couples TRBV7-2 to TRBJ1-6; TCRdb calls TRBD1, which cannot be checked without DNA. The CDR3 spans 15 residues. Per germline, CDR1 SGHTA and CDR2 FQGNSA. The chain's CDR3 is CASSPQTGAPSPLHF. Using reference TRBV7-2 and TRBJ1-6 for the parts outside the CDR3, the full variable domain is GAGVSQSPSNKVTEKGKDVELRCDPISGHTALYWYRQSLGQGLEFLIYFQGNSAPDKSGLPSDRFSAERTGGSVSTLTIQRTQQEDSAVYLCASSPQTGAPSPLHFGNGTRLTVT.

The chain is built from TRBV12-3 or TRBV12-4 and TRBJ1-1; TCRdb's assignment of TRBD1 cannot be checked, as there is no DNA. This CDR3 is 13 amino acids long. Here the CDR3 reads CASSSYHRDEAFF.

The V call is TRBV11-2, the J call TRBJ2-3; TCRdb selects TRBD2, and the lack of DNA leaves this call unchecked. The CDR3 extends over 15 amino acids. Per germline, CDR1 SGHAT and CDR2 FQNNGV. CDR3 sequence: CASTVRLALADTQYF.

The CDR3 protein is CSARDLTEAFF. The chain combines TRBV20-1 with TRBJ1-1. The CDR3 is 11 amino acids. CDR1 and CDR2 (germline): DFQATT, SNEGSKA (reference sequence).

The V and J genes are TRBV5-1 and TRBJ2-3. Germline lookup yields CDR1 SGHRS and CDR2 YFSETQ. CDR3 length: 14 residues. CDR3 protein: CASTNKSELDTQYF.

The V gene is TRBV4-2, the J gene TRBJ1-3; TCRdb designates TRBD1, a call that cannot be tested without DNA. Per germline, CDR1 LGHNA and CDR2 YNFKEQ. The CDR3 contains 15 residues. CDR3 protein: CASSQDQGAGNTIYF.